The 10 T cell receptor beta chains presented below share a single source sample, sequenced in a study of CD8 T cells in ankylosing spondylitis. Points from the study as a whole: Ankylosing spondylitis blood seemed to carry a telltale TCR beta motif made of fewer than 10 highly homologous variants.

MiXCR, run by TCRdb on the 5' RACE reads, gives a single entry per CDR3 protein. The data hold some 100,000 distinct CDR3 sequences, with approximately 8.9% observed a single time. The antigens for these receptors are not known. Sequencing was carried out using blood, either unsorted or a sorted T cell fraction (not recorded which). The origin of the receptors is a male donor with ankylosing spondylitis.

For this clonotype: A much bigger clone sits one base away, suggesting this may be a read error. The CDR3 sequence is CASGPPGQALSGANVLTF. DNA of the CDR3: TGTGCCAGCGGTCCGCCGGGACAGGCCCTCTCTGGGGCCAACGTCCTGACTTTC. V usage is TRBV11-1 and J usage is TRBJ2-6, with 8 bases identical to TRBD1. This CDR3 has 18 amino acids. Germline CDR1 reads SGHAT; CDR2 reads FQDESV (reference sequence). V was clipped by 8 bases and J by 0 bases; unmatched bases: 12.

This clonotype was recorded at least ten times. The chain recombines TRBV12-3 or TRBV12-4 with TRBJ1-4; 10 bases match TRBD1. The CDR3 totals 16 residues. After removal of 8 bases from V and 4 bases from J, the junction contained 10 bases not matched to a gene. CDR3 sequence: CASGTGTGAFNEKLFF. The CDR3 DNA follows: TGTGCCAGCGGTACAGGGACAGGGGCGTTTAATGAAAAACTGTTTTTT.

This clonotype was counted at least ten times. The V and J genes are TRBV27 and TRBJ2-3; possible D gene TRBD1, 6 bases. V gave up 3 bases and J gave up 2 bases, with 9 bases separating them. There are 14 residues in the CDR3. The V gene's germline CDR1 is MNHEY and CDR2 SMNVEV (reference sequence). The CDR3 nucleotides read TGTGCCAGCAGTTTCGCAGGGGCCACAGATACGCAGTATTTT. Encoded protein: CASSFAGATDTQYF.

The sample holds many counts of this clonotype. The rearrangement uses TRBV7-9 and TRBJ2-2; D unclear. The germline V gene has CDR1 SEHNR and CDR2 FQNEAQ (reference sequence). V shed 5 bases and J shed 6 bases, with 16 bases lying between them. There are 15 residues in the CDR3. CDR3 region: CASSPSRVSPGELFF. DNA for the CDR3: TGTGCCAGCAGCCCCAGTCGGGTTAGCCCCGGGGAGCTGTTTTTT.

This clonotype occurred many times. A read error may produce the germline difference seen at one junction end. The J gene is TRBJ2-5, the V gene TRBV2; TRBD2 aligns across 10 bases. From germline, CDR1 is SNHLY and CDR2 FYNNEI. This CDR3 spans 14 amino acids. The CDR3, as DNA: TGTGCCAGCAGCGAAGCGGGAGGACTAGCGGACCAGTACTTC. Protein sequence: CASSEAGGLADQYF.

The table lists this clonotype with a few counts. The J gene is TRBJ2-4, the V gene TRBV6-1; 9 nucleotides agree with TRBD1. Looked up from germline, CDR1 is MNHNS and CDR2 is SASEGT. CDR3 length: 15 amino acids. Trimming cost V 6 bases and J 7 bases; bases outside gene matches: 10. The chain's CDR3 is CASRSPGTGRNIQYF. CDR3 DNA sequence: TGTGCCAGCAGATCGCCCGGGACAGGGAGGAACATTCAGTACTTC.

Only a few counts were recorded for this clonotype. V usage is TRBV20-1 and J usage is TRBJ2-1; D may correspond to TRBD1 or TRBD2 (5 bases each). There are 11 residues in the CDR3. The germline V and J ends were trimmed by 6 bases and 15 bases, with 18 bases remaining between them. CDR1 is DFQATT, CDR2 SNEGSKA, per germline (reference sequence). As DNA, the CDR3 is TGCAGTGCGGCCTCGGGACCCCGTCCGTTCTTC. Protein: CSAASGPRPFF.

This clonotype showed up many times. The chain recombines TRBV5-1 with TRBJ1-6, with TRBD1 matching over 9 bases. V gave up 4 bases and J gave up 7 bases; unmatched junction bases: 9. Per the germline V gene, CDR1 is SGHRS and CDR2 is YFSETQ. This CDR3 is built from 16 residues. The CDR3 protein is CASSTFPGQGNSPLHF. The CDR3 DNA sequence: TGCGCCAGCAGCACCTTCCCGGGACAGGGCAATTCACCCCTCCACTTT.

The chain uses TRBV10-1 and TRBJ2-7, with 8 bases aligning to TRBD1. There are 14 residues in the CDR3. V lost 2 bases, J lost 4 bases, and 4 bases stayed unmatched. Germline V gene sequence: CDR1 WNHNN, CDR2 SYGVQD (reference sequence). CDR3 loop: CASSEGQGPYEQYF. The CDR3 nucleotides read TGCGCCAGCAGTGAGGGACAGGGCCCATACGAGCAGTACTTC.

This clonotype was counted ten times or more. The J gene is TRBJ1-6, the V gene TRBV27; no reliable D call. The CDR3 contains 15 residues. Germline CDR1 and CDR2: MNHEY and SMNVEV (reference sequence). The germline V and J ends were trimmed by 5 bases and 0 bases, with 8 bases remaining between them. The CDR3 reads CASSGQASYNSPLHF. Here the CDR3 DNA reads TGTGCCAGCAGTGGGCAGGCCTCCTATAATTCACCCCTCCACTTT.